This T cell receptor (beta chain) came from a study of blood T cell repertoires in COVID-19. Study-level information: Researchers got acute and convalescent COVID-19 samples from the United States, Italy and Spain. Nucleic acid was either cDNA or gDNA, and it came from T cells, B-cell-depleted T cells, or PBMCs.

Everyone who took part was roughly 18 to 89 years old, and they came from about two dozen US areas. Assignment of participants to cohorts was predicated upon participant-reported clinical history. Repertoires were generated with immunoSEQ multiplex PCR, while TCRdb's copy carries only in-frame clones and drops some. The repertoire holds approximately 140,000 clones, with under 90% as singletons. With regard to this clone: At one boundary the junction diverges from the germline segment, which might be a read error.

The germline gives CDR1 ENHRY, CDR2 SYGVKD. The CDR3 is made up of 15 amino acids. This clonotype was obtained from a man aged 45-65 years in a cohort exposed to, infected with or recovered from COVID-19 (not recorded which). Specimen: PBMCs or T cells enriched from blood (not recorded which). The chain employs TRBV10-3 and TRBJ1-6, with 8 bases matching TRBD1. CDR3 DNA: TGTGCCATCAGTGAAATGGACAGGGATAATCCACCCCTCCACTTT. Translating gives CAISEMDRDNPPLHF.